Included here is one TCR beta chain sequence, with context. This sample was taken from a study of blood T cell repertoires in COVID-19. The repertoire was sequenced with immunoSEQ multiplex PCR; TCRdb's copy has only in-frame clones and lacks some. The sample consists of tens of thousands of clones, about 86% of them appearing once. Source material: peripheral blood. This clonotype originated in a man aged 65 to 85 with active COVID-19.

The DNA for the CDR3 is TGTGCCAGCTCACGGGACAGCCTAAGCTCCTATAATTCACCCCTCCACTTT. It yields the protein CASSRDSLSSYNSPLHF. J is TRBJ1-6 and V is TRBV18, with TRBD1 matching 7 bases. Germline trimming cut 4 bases from V and 0 bases from J; bases unmatched to any gene: 6. The length of the CDR3 is 17 residues. Germline lookup yields CDR1 KGHSH and CDR2 LQKENI. Full variable domain (missing parts from reference TRBV18 and TRBJ1-6): NAGVMQNPRHLVRRRGQEARLRCSPMKGHSHVYWYRQLPEEGLKFMVYLQKENIIDESGMPKERFSAEFPKEGPSILRIQQVVRGDSAAYFCASSRDSLSSYNSPLHFGNGTRLTVT.